A selection of T cell receptor beta chains follows, all from one sample in a study of control samples from healthy donors and cancer patients. The assay was immunoSEQ multiplex PCR, and TCRdb's table has in-frame clones only and misses some. The data contain roughly 100,000 clones, 75% to 90% of them singletons. Sequences were obtained from PBMCs. These receptors all come from a man in his fifties or sixties with lung cancer. The CDR3 runs from the conserved cysteine through the conserved F or W. Each record gives: CDR3 length, J gene, D gene, clone size, V gene, CDR3 DNA, CDR3 protein. A D gene is named only where the DNA matches it firmly. Clone sizes are given selectively: once, few, many, or a class where the clone is expanded.

cdr3_length: 14; j_call: TRBJ2-3; d_call: NA; clone_size: NA; v_call: TRBV5-1; cdr3_nt: TGCGCCAGCAGCTTCGGGACACTCGCAGATACGCAGTATTTT; cdr3_aa: CASSFGTLADTQYF
cdr3_length: 16; j_call: TRBJ1-2; d_call: TRBD1; clone_size: NA; v_call: TRBV10-3; cdr3_nt: TGTGCCAGCGGTAAAGCCGGGACAGGGGGCGGCGGAGGCTACACCTTC; cdr3_aa: CASGKAGTGGGGGYTF
cdr3_length: 15; j_call: TRBJ1-6; d_call: NA; clone_size: NA; v_call: TRBV6-5; cdr3_nt: TGTGCCAGCAGTCGAGCTCGGCAGACCGATTCACCCCTCCACTTT; cdr3_aa: CASSRARQTDSPLHF
cdr3_length: 13; j_call: TRBJ1-1; d_call: NA; clone_size: NA; v_call: TRBV2; cdr3_nt: TGTGCCATCGTTAGGGTCCGGAACACTGAAGCTTTCTTT; cdr3_aa: CAIVRVRNTEAFF
cdr3_length: 14; j_call: TRBJ2-7; d_call: NA; clone_size: NA; v_call: TRBV5-8; cdr3_nt: TGTGCCAGCACCCATAGTCCTGGGGCCTACGAGCAGTACTTC; cdr3_aa: CASTHSPGAYEQYF
cdr3_length: 14; j_call: TRBJ2-5; d_call: NA; clone_size: NA; v_call: TRBV5-1; cdr3_nt: TGCGCCAGCAGCTTGGCTCTAGGTTCAGAGACCCAGTACTTC; cdr3_aa: CASSLALGSETQYF
cdr3_length: 16; j_call: TRBJ1-3; d_call: NA; clone_size: many; v_call: TRBV2; cdr3_nt: TGTGCCAGCAGTGAAGCGCTCGGAGCGGGGGGAAACACCATATATTTT; cdr3_aa: CASSEALGAGGNTIYF
cdr3_length: 12; j_call: TRBJ2-5; d_call: NA; clone_size: NA; v_call: TRBV30; cdr3_nt: TGTGCCTGGAGTGCCGCTCAAGAGACCCAGTACTTC; cdr3_aa: CAWSAAQETQYF
cdr3_length: 16; j_call: TRBJ2-5; d_call: TRBD1; clone_size: NA; v_call: TRBV7-2; cdr3_nt: TGTGCCAGCAGCTCCAATCCCTGGACAGGGAAAGAGACCCAGTACTTC; cdr3_aa: CASSSNPWTGKETQYF
cdr3_length: 12; j_call: TRBJ2-5; d_call: TRBD1; clone_size: NA; v_call: TRBV5-6; cdr3_nt: TGTGCCAGCAGACAGGGGGAAGAGACCCAGTACTTC; cdr3_aa: CASRQGEETQYF
cdr3_length: 14; j_call: TRBJ1-2; d_call: TRBD1; clone_size: NA; v_call: TRBV18; cdr3_nt: TGTGCCAGCTCACCACCGGGACAGCAGGGGTTTTACACCTTC; cdr3_aa: CASSPPGQQGFYTF
cdr3_length: 15; j_call: TRBJ1-1; d_call: NA; clone_size: NA; v_call: TRBV27; cdr3_nt: TGTGCCAGCAGTCCCTATCGGCAGGGCAACACTGAAGCTTTCTTT; cdr3_aa: CASSPYRQGNTEAFF
cdr3_length: 14; j_call: TRBJ1-5; d_call: NA; clone_size: NA; v_call: TRBV3-1/TRBV3-2; cdr3_nt: TGTGCCAGCAGCCAAGATATTGGCAATCAGCCCCAGCATTTT; cdr3_aa: CASSQDIGNQPQHF
cdr3_length: 15; j_call: TRBJ1-2; d_call: TRBD1; clone_size: NA; v_call: TRBV6-5; cdr3_nt: TGTGCCAGCAGCCGTACAGGGGCAAGTAACTATGGCTACACCTTC; cdr3_aa: CASSRTGASNYGYTF
cdr3_length: 14; j_call: TRBJ1-1; d_call: NA; clone_size: NA; v_call: TRBV30; cdr3_nt: TGTGCCTGGAGTGTATTCCCGCTGGGGACTGAAGCTTTCTTT; cdr3_aa: CAWSVFPLGTEAFF
cdr3_length: 13; j_call: TRBJ1-2; d_call: NA; clone_size: NA; v_call: TRBV9; cdr3_nt: TGTGCCAGCAGCCGTGACAGCAACTATGGCTACACCTTC; cdr3_aa: CASSRDSNYGYTF
cdr3_length: 16; j_call: TRBJ1-2; d_call: NA; clone_size: NA; v_call: TRBV4-1; cdr3_nt: TGCGCCAGCAGTCCAGAAAGGGAGGGGGTTAACTATGGCTACACCTTC; cdr3_aa: CASSPEREGVNYGYTF
cdr3_length: 15; j_call: TRBJ2-1; d_call: NA; clone_size: NA; v_call: TRBV5-1; cdr3_nt: TGCGCCAGCAGCTTGGCGGCAGGGGTTCGGTCTGAGCAGTTCTTC; cdr3_aa: CASSLAAGVRSEQFF
cdr3_length: 13; j_call: TRBJ1-2; d_call: NA; clone_size: NA; v_call: TRBV5-5; cdr3_nt: TGTGCCTCCCGGTCGGATCTGAACTATGGCTACACCTTC; cdr3_aa: CASRSDLNYGYTF
cdr3_length: 14; j_call: TRBJ2-7; d_call: NA; clone_size: NA; v_call: TRBV21-1; cdr3_nt: TGTGCCAGCAGCAAAGAAAAGGGGGCCCACGAGCAGTACTTC; cdr3_aa: CASSKEKGAHEQYF
cdr3_length: 16; j_call: TRBJ1-3; d_call: TRBD1; clone_size: once; v_call: TRBV18; cdr3_nt: TGTGCCAGCTCACCACGGGGACAGAACTCTGGAAACACCATATATTTT; cdr3_aa: CASSPRGQNSGNTIYF
cdr3_length: 12; j_call: TRBJ1-2; d_call: NA; clone_size: NA; v_call: TRBV14; cdr3_nt: TGTGCCAGCAGCCCTAGCAGCTATGGCTACACCTTC; cdr3_aa: CASSPSSYGYTF
cdr3_length: 18; j_call: TRBJ2-3; d_call: TRBD2; clone_size: NA; v_call: TRBV5-1; cdr3_nt: TGCGCCAGCAGCAGGACCGGGACTAGCGGGGGGGCCGCAGATACGCAGTATTTT; cdr3_aa: CASSRTGTSGGAADTQYF
cdr3_length: 16; j_call: TRBJ1-5; d_call: TRBD1; clone_size: few; v_call: TRBV30; cdr3_nt: TGTGCCTGGAGCCGGGACAGGGTCGAGAGCAATCAGCCCCAGCATTTT; cdr3_aa: CAWSRDRVESNQPQHF
cdr3_length: 17; j_call: TRBJ2-3; d_call: TRBD1; clone_size: once; v_call: TRBV3-1/TRBV3-2; cdr3_nt: TGTGCCAGCAGCCAAGTAGGAGGGACAGGGGGGGGGAATACGCAGTATTTT; cdr3_aa: CASSQVGGTGGGNTQYF
cdr3_length: 12; j_call: TRBJ1-2; d_call: TRBD1; clone_size: NA; v_call: TRBV5-1; cdr3_nt: TGCGCCAGCAGCCGGGACAGGGATGGCTACACCTTC; cdr3_aa: CASSRDRDGYTF
cdr3_length: 22; j_call: TRBJ2-3; d_call: TRBD1; clone_size: NA; v_call: TRBV23-1; cdr3_nt: TGCGCCAGCAGTCAATCGCGTACGGACCGGGACAGGTTTATTCGGAGGGGAAATACGCAGTATTTT; cdr3_aa: CASSQSRTDRDRFIRRGNTQYF
cdr3_length: 16; j_call: TRBJ1-5; d_call: NA; clone_size: NA; v_call: TRBV3-1/TRBV3-2; cdr3_nt: TGTGCCAGCAGCCCATATGGAGGGGGTAGCAATCAGCCCCAGCATTTT; cdr3_aa: CASSPYGGGSNQPQHF
cdr3_length: 12; j_call: TRBJ1-1; d_call: NA; clone_size: once; v_call: TRBV30; cdr3_nt: TGTGCCTGGAATCGGCAGAACACTGAAGCTTTCTTT; cdr3_aa: CAWNRQNTEAFF
cdr3_length: 16; j_call: TRBJ1-6; d_call: NA; clone_size: NA; v_call: TRBV19; cdr3_nt: TGTGCCAGTAGTACCTCTCTCGGGGGCTTGAATTCACCCCTCCACTTT; cdr3_aa: CASSTSLGGLNSPLHF
cdr3_length: 13; j_call: TRBJ2-7; d_call: NA; clone_size: NA; v_call: TRBV5-4; cdr3_nt: TGTGCCAGCAGCTTGGGAGCCGACTACGAGCAGTACTTC; cdr3_aa: CASSLGADYEQYF
cdr3_length: 16; j_call: TRBJ2-2; d_call: TRBD1; clone_size: NA; v_call: TRBV19; cdr3_nt: TGTGCCAGTAGCCTTCAGGGGACAGGAGGGACCGGGGAGCTGTTTTTT; cdr3_aa: CASSLQGTGGTGELFF
cdr3_length: 17; j_call: TRBJ2-2; d_call: TRBD2; clone_size: NA; v_call: TRBV15; cdr3_nt: TGTGCCACCAGCCCCCCCGGGGGAGGGGTGGGCACCGGGGAGCTGTTTTTT; cdr3_aa: CATSPPGGGVGTGELFF
cdr3_length: 14; j_call: TRBJ2-1; d_call: TRBD2; clone_size: NA; v_call: TRBV5-4; cdr3_nt: TGTGCCAGCAGCTTGTTAGAAAGCGGGGGTCGGAGGATCTTC; cdr3_aa: CASSLLESGGRRIF
cdr3_length: 13; j_call: TRBJ2-1; d_call: NA; clone_size: once; v_call: TRBV18; cdr3_nt: TGTGCCAGCTCTTCGGACGGCTACAATGAGCAGTTCTTC; cdr3_aa: CASSSDGYNEQFF
cdr3_length: 12; j_call: TRBJ1-2; d_call: NA; clone_size: NA; v_call: TRBV27; cdr3_nt: TGTGCCAGCAGTGAGGGGTTCGGAGGCTACACCTTC; cdr3_aa: CASSEGFGGYTF
cdr3_length: 14; j_call: TRBJ1-2; d_call: NA; clone_size: NA; v_call: TRBV23-1; cdr3_nt: TGCGCCAGCAGTCACAATGACGTGGGCTATGGCTACACCTTC; cdr3_aa: CASSHNDVGYGYTF
cdr3_length: 18; j_call: TRBJ2-1; d_call: TRBD2; clone_size: NA; v_call: TRBV7-2; cdr3_nt: TGTGCCAGCAGCTTAGGGCCCCCAGTTAGCGGGGGCTACAATGAGCAGTTCTTC; cdr3_aa: CASSLGPPVSGGYNEQFF
cdr3_length: 15; j_call: TRBJ1-5; d_call: NA; clone_size: NA; v_call: TRBV19; cdr3_nt: TGTGCCAGTAGTGATACATCGGAGAGCAATCAGCCCCAGCATTTT; cdr3_aa: CASSDTSESNQPQHF
cdr3_length: 14; j_call: TRBJ1-6; d_call: NA; clone_size: NA; v_call: TRBV19; cdr3_nt: TGTGCCAGTAGTATAGGGGAAGTGAAGTCACCCCTCCACTTT; cdr3_aa: CASSIGEVKSPLHF
cdr3_length: 13; j_call: TRBJ2-4; d_call: NA; clone_size: NA; v_call: TRBV29-1; cdr3_nt: TGCAGCGCCAGGCCAGGGGGGGAAAACATTCAGTACTTC; cdr3_aa: CSARPGGENIQYF
cdr3_length: 15; j_call: TRBJ1-1; d_call: NA; clone_size: NA; v_call: TRBV14; cdr3_nt: TGTGCCAGCAGCCCCTTCGGACAGCCGAACACTGAAGCTTTCTTT; cdr3_aa: CASSPFGQPNTEAFF
cdr3_length: 14; j_call: TRBJ2-2; d_call: NA; clone_size: once; v_call: TRBV19; cdr3_nt: TGTGCCAGTAGTACCAATCCACAGGCCGGGGAGCTGTTTTTT; cdr3_aa: CASSTNPQAGELFF
cdr3_length: 13; j_call: TRBJ1-4; d_call: NA; clone_size: once; v_call: TRBV7-8; cdr3_nt: TGTGCCAGCAGCGAGGGGCCGGAAGAAAAACTGTTTTTT; cdr3_aa: CASSEGPEEKLFF
cdr3_length: 16; j_call: TRBJ1-1; d_call: TRBD1; clone_size: NA; v_call: TRBV5-8; cdr3_nt: TGTGCCAGCAGCTTTAACTTAGGACAGGGTCCCCCCCAAGCTTTCTTT; cdr3_aa: CASSFNLGQGPPQAFF
cdr3_length: 12; j_call: TRBJ2-2; d_call: TRBD1; clone_size: NA; v_call: TRBV6-5; cdr3_nt: TGTGCCAGCAGGATCCCGGGACAGGGCTTGTTTTTT; cdr3_aa: CASRIPGQGLFF
cdr3_length: 15; j_call: TRBJ1-2; d_call: NA; clone_size: NA; v_call: TRBV6-6; cdr3_nt: TGTGCCAGCAGTTACTCGGGGATCGGGAACTATGGCTACACCTTC; cdr3_aa: CASSYSGIGNYGYTF
cdr3_length: 17; j_call: TRBJ1-2; d_call: TRBD1; clone_size: NA; v_call: TRBV7-9; cdr3_nt: TGTGCCAGCAGCTTGGGGACAGGGGCGGAGGGGAACTATGGCTACACCTTC; cdr3_aa: CASSLGTGAEGNYGYTF
cdr3_length: 14; j_call: TRBJ2-1; d_call: NA; clone_size: few; v_call: TRBV19; cdr3_nt: TGTGCCAGCACGATGGGGGGGCCAGTGAATGAGCAGTTCTTC; cdr3_aa: CASTMGGPVNEQFF
cdr3_length: 13; j_call: TRBJ1-5; d_call: NA; clone_size: NA; v_call: TRBV7-2; cdr3_nt: TGTGCCAGCAGCCCTTCGAACAATCAGCCCCAGCATTTT; cdr3_aa: CASSPSNNQPQHF
cdr3_length: 15; j_call: TRBJ1-2; d_call: TRBD1; clone_size: NA; v_call: TRBV3-1/TRBV3-2; cdr3_nt: TGTGCCAGCAGCCAAAGCGGACAGGGAAAGTTTGGCTACACCTTC; cdr3_aa: CASSQSGQGKFGYTF
cdr3_length: 14; j_call: TRBJ1-2; d_call: TRBD1; clone_size: NA; v_call: TRBV3-1/TRBV3-2; cdr3_nt: TGTGCCAGCAGCCATTCAGGGGGGAACTATGGCTACACCTTC; cdr3_aa: CASSHSGGNYGYTF
cdr3_length: 14; j_call: TRBJ1-6; d_call: NA; clone_size: NA; v_call: TRBV4-1; cdr3_nt: TGCGCCAGCAGCCATGACGACTATAATTCACCCCTCCACTTT; cdr3_aa: CASSHDDYNSPLHF
cdr3_length: 15; j_call: TRBJ1-1; d_call: NA; clone_size: NA; v_call: TRBV18; cdr3_nt: TGTGCCAGCTCACCACCACTGGGAGGTGGGGCTGAAGCTTTCTTT; cdr3_aa: CASSPPLGGGAEAFF
cdr3_length: 15; j_call: TRBJ2-1; d_call: TRBD2; clone_size: NA; v_call: TRBV24-1; cdr3_nt: TGTGCCACCAGTGATACGACTAGCGGGGGTACTGAGCAGTTCTTC; cdr3_aa: CATSDTTSGGTEQFF